This T cell receptor (beta chain) was sequenced in a study of T cell responses to AZD1222 COVID-19 vaccine. Across the study: Second-dose timings of about 4 or about 12 weeks were pooled.

TCRdb's copy holds only in-frame clones and misses some; the assay was immunoSEQ multiplex PCR. The profile shows roughly 130,000 clones, 75% to 95% of them singletons. CDR1 and CDR2 from the germline V gene are WSHSY and SAAADI. This CDR3 has 14 residues. V dropped 2 bases and J dropped 7; count of bases not matched to a gene: 4. Study outcomes and limitations: At study baseline, merely about 6 AZD1222 recipients were seropositive. The sample set comprised mostly white British donors with more females, and clonal diversity was possibly underestimated.

A note on this clone: Antigen unknown.

This chain connects TRBV10-2 to TRBJ2-1, with 8 bases that match TRBD1. The sequence was obtained from an adult in good health. The material sequenced was peripheral blood, taken on day 0 of AZD1222 vaccination. The CDR3 sequence is CASSEQGARNEQFF. The CDR3 DNA reads as TGCGCCAGCAGTGAGCAGGGGGCGAGGAATGAGCAGTTCTTC.